These 13 T cell receptor beta chains originate from one sample sequenced in a study of T cell changes during pregnancy in multiple sclerosis. TCRdb's table, derived via immunoSEQ multiplex PCR, lists solely in-frame clones and lacks some. The sample lists roughly 40,000 clones, 70% to 90% seen once, with more than 0.7% in the top ten. The sample here was CD4+ T cells from peripheral blood mononuclear cells, taken after pregnancy. The source of these receptors is a female donor with multiple sclerosis, enrolled in a pregnancy study.

V gene TRBV29-1 combines with J gene TRBJ2-3, with D maybe TRBD1 (6 bases). Germline V CDR1 and CDR2: SQVTM, ANQGSEA. This CDR3 has 14 residues. Trimming removed 7 bases at V and 2 bases at J, with 16 bases between. CDR3 coding DNA: TGCAGCGGTGGAGCAGGGGATGTCACAGATACGCAGTATTTT. Translated: CSGGAGDVTDTQYF.

The CDR3 protein is CASSWSGAGEKLFF. In nucleotides, the CDR3 is TGTGCCAGCAGCTGGTCAGGGGCTGGGGAAAAACTGTTTTTT. The J gene is TRBJ1-4, the V gene TRBV5-8, with a weak D call TRBD1 (6 bases). The CDR3 extends over 14 amino acids. CDR1 and CDR2 (germline): SGHTS, YDEGEE. The V and J ends lost 3 bases and 8 bases respectively, with 14 bases between them.

A few counts support this clone. V gene TRBV7-3 combines with J gene TRBJ1-1; TRBD1 is a possible D gene (6 bases). The germline V gene has CDR1 SGHTA and CDR2 FQGTGA. The CDR3 contains 13 residues. Trimming cost V 3 bases and J 5 bases, with 10 bases left between them. CDR3 DNA: TGTGCCAGCAGCTTCCTACAGGGAACTGAAGCTTTCTTT. Amino acid sequence: CASSFLQGTEAFF. Filled out from reference TRBV7-3 and TRBJ1-1, the complete variable domain reads GAGVSQTPSNKVTEKGKYVELRCDPISGHTALYWYRQSLGQGPEFLIYFQGTGAADDSGLPNDRFFAVRPEGSVSTLKIQRTERGDSAVYLCASSFLQGTEAFFGQGTRLTVV.

The rearrangement uses TRBV5-4 and TRBJ2-1, with TRBD2 matching over 12 bases. With 0 bases clipped from V and 4 bases from J, the junction kept 2 bases outside the gene matches. The CDR3 length is 16 residues. The germline CDR1 and CDR2 sequences are SGHNT and YYREEE (reference sequence). CDR3 loop: CASSLAGTSGYNEQFF. The CDR3 nucleotides read TGTGCCAGCAGCTTGGCAGGGACTAGCGGGTACAATGAGCAGTTCTTC.

The gene calls are TRBV7-2 and TRBJ2-3, with D hard to call. Germline V gene data show CDR1 as SGHTA and CDR2 as FQGNSA. This CDR3 comprises 14 residues. Trimming stripped 5 bases from V and 4 bases from J, with 13 bases between. CDR3 protein: CASSLRLAADTQYF. CDR3 DNA: TGTGCCAGCAGCCTTCGGTTAGCTGCAGATACGCAGTATTTT.

The V and J genes are TRBV4-2 and TRBJ1-1; tentatively, D is TRBD1 (5 bases). The CDR3 is 14 residues long. V lost 3 bases to trimming and J lost 3 bases, with 11 bases between them. Germline assignment: CDR1 LGHNA and CDR2 YNFKEQ. The CDR3: CASSHGAGDTEAFF. The CDR3 region has the DNA TGTGCCAGCAGCCACGGGGCGGGGGACACTGAAGCTTTCTTT.

The chain links TRBV19 to TRBJ2-5; 10 positions agree with TRBD2. V lost 4 bases to trimming and J lost 4 bases; unmatched junction nucleotides: 0. CDR1 LNHDA and CDR2 SQIVND come from the germline V gene (reference sequence). The CDR3 contains 13 residues. As DNA, the CDR3 is TGTGCCAGTAGTACTAGCGGGGGAGAGACCCAGTACTTC. It encodes CASSTSGGETQYF. The full variable domain, in which reference TRBV19 and TRBJ2-5 provide the parts outside the CDR3, is DGGITQSPKYLFRKEGQNVTLSCEQNLNHDAMYWYRQDPGQGLRLIYYSQIVNDFQKGDIAEGYSVSREKKESFPLTVTSAQKNPTAFYLCASSTSGGETQYFGPGTRLLVL.

This chain uses TRBV2 with TRBJ1-1; D remains ambiguous. The CDR3 runs 13 residues. V lost 0 bases to trimming and J lost 4 bases, with 6 bases between them. The V gene's germline CDR1 is SNHLY and CDR2 FYNNEI. This CDR3 is CASSEAPGTEAFF. The CDR3 nucleotides are TGTGCCAGCAGTGAAGCGCCCGGCACTGAAGCTTTCTTT. Full variable domain (missing parts from reference TRBV2 and TRBJ1-1): EPEVTQTPSHQVTQMGQEVILRCVPISNHLYFYWYRQILGQKVEFLVSFYNNEISEKSEIFDDQFSVERPDGSNFTLKIRSTKLEDSAMYFCASSEAPGTEAFFGQGTRLTVV.

This clone has a handful of counts. This chain links TRBV5-1 with TRBJ2-3; the D gene is possibly TRBD2 (6 bases). The ends were cut back, 0 bases at V and 1 base at J, with 9 bases in the middle. This CDR3 comprises 15 residues. In germline, CDR1 is SGHRS, CDR2 YFSETQ. This CDR3 reads CASSLEVAGTDTQYF. The CDR3, as DNA: TGCGCCAGCAGCTTGGAAGTAGCGGGCACAGATACGCAGTATTTT.

The rearrangement joins TRBV18 to TRBJ1-2, with a weak D call TRBD1 (6 bases). Germline CDR1 KGHSH, CDR2 LQKENI. The ends were cut back, 4 bases at V and 11 bases at J, with 17 bases in the middle. The CDR3 loop spans 13 amino acids. In DNA form, the CDR3 reads TGTGCCAGCTCACGAGGAAGGCAGGGGAGATACACCTTC. It translates to CASSRGRQGRYTF.

This clone appeared once. This chain uses TRBV18 with TRBJ2-7; D is perhaps TRBD2 (6 bases). Trimming pared 3 bases from V and 6 bases from J, leaving 18 bases between. The CDR3 totals 15 residues. Germline lookup yields CDR1 KGHSH and CDR2 LQKENI. CDR3 loop: CASSPYTGTYVEQYF. The CDR3 DNA follows: TGTGCCAGCTCACCGTACACCGGGACTTACGTCGAGCAGTACTTC.

V gene TRBV7-2 combines with J gene TRBJ1-2, with D uncertain. Per germline, CDR1 SGHTA and CDR2 FQGNSA. V lost 1 base to trimming and J lost 8 bases, with 11 bases between them. The CDR3 is made up of 13 amino acids. The CDR3 sequence is CASSLGGWSGYTF. The DNA of the CDR3 is TGTGCCAGCAGCTTAGGAGGGTGGAGCGGCTACACCTTC. The full variable domain, completed using reference TRBV7-2 and TRBJ1-2, is GAGVSQSPSNKVTEKGKDVELRCDPISGHTALYWYRQSLGQGLEFLIYFQGNSAPDKSGLPSDRFSAERTGGSVSTLTIQRTQQEDSAVYLCASSLGGWSGYTFGSGTRLTVV.

The CDR3 coding sequence is TGTGCCAGCAGCTTAGGGCATCGGGGCACTGAAGCTTTCTTT. Its protein is CASSLGHRGTEAFF. This chain connects TRBV7-2 to TRBJ1-1; D gene unclear. Trimming shortened V by 1 base and J by 4 bases, and 10 bases separated the two germline ends. Germline V gene sequence: CDR1 SGHTA, CDR2 FQGNSA. CDR3 length: 14 residues.